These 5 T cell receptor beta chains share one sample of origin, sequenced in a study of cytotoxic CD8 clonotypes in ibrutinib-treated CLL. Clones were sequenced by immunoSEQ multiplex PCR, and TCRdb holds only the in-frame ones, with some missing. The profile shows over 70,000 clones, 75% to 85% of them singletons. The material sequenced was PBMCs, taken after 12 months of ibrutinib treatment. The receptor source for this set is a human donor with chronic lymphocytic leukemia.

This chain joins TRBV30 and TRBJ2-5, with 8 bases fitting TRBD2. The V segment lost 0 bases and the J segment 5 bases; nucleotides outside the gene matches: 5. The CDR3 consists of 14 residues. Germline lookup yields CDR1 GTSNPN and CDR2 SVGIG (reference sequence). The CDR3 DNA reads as TGTGCCTGGAGTGTGCGGGGGGCATGGGAGACCCAGTACTTC. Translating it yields CAWSVRGAWETQYF.

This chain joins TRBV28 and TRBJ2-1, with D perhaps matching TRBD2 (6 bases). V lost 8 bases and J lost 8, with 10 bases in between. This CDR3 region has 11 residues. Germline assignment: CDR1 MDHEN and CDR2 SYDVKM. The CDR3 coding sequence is TGTGCCAGCTCTACGGGGGATGAGCAGTTCTTC. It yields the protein CASSTGDEQFF.

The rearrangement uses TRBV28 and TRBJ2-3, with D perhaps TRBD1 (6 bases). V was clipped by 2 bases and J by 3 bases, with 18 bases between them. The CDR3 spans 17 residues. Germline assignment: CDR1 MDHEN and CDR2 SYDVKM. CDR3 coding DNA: TGTGCCAGCAGTTTACCCGGTGGGGGACATGGGACAGATACGCAGTATTTT. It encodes CASSLPGGGHGTDTQYF.

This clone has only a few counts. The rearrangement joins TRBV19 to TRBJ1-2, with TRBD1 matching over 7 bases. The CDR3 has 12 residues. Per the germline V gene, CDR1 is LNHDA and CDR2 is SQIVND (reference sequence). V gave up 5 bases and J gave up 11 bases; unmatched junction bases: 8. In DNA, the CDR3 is TGTGCCAGTAGTCCCCGGGACAGATCTTACACCTTC. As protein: CASSPRDRSYTF.

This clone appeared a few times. CDR3 bases: TGTGCCAGCAGACGTTCAGGGGACGAGCAGTTCTTC. Amino acids: CASRRSGDEQFF. This chain uses TRBV7-9 with TRBJ2-1; TRBD1 might be the D (6 bases). Germline CDR1 reads SEHNR; CDR2 reads FQNEAQ (reference sequence). This CDR3 contains 12 residues. V was clipped by 6 bases and J by 10 bases, with 13 bases between them.